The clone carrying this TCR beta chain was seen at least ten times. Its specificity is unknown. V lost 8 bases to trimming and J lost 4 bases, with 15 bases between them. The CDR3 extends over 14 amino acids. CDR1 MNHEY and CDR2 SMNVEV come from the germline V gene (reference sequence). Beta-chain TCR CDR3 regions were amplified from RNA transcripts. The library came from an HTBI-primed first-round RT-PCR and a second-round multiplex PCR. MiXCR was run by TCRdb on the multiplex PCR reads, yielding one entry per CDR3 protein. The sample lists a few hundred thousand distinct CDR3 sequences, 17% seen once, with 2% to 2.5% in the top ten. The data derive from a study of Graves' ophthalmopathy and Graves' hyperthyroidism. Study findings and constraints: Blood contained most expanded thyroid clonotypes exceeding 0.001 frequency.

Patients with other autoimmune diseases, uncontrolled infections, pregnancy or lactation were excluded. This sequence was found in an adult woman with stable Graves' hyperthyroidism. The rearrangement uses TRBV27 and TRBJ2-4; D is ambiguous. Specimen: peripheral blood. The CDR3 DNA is TGTGCCAGCGCCCCCACCCTCGGGAAAAACATTCAGTACTTC. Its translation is CASAPTLGKNIQYF.